The clone carrying this T cell receptor (beta chain) has only a few counts. Its target is unknown. These data originate in a study of a mutant IDH1 vaccine in newly diagnosed glioma. The germline V gene has CDR1 SNHLY and CDR2 FYNNEI. The V gene lost 6 bases and the J gene lost 6 bases, with 11 bases spanning the gap. The CDR3 spans 13 residues. Assay: immunoSEQ multiplex PCR; the TCRdb copy retains only in-frame clones and omits some. The sample shows 60,000 to 75,000 clones, more than 70% of them seen only once. Study-level results: It was roughly 93% of patients that developed vaccine-induced immune responses. The authors found pseudoprogression apparently unrelated to changes in top peripheral T cell clonotypes.

Documented time point: baseline, week 1 (first vaccination visit). Regarding treatment: pre-vaccination baseline after standard-of-care therapy. The astrocytomas were IDH1-mutant, ATRX-negative, and WHO grade 3 or 4. The receptor was isolated from a woman aged 18-29 years with glioma. Some clones in this sample may be carry-over from other donors' samples. The starting material was peripheral blood mononuclear cells (PBMCs), obtained from a glioma patient treated with radiotherapy, temozolomide or both. The rearrangement uses TRBV2 and TRBJ2-2, with D unclear. The CDR3 region is CASRKVSAGELFF. CDR3 bases: TGTGCCAGCAGAAAGGTTTCCGCCGGGGAGCTGTTTTTT.